The 22 T cell receptor beta chains presented below share a single source sample, sequenced in a study of cytomegalovirus exposure and HLA in healthy donors. PCR was performed using 60 Vbeta and 13 Jbeta primers. Method: immunoSEQ multiplex PCR; TCRdb's copy keeps in-frame clones and lacks some. The profile covers 50,000 to 75,000 clones, with about four fifths appearing a single time and under 8% taken by the ten largest. Sample: PBMCs. The source is a man aged 30 to 39 in good health and CMV-seropositive.

The rearrangement joins TRBV27 to TRBJ2-3, with D hard to call. The V end was cut by 3 bases, the J end by 4 bases, with 5 bases between. Germline V gives CDR1 MNHEY, CDR2 SMNVEV (reference sequence). This CDR3 spans 12 amino acids. This CDR3 is CASSFPADTQYF. The CDR3 DNA reads as TGTGCCAGCAGTTTTCCCGCAGATACGCAGTATTTT.

The chain recombines TRBV25-1 with TRBJ1-1; D might be TRBD1 (5 bases). The V end lost 6 bases, the J end lost 7 bases, and 18 bases lay between the germline ends. From germline, CDR1 is MGHDK and CDR2 SYGVNS. CDR3 length: 14 residues. The CDR3 spells CASRSGTGRGEAFF. CDR3 coding DNA: TGTGCCAGCAGGTCAGGGACTGGAAGAGGTGAAGCTTTCTTT.

The V call is TRBV13, the J call TRBJ1-2; TRBD1 agrees at 8 bases. CDR1 and CDR2 (germline): PRHDT, FYEKMQ (reference sequence). The CDR3 is 13 amino acids. Losses at the gene ends were 5 bases for V and 6 bases for J; bases not matched to a gene: 5. The CDR3 DNA reads as TGTGCCAGCAGCGCCCAGGGGGCGAATGGCTACACCTTC. Encoded protein: CASSAQGANGYTF. Full variable domain (missing parts from reference TRBV13 and TRBJ1-2): AAGVIQSPRHLIKEKRETATLKCYPIPRHDTVYWYQQGPGQDPQFLISFYEKMQSDKGSIPDRFSAQQFSDYHSELNMSSLELGDSALYFCASSAQGANGYTFGSGTRLTVV.

The chain links TRBV2 to TRBJ2-1; 12 bases are shared with TRBD2. Germline values: CDR1 SNHLY, CDR2 FYNNEI. Trimming took 5 bases from V and 4 from J; bases not matched to a gene: 6. The CDR3 has 16 residues. DNA of the CDR3: TGTGCCAGCAGTTGGCGGACTAGCGGGGCTTACAATGAGCAGTTCTTC. This translates into CASSWRTSGAYNEQFF.

The chain couples TRBV6-1 to TRBJ1-1; tentative D call: TRBD1 (6 bases). The length of the CDR3 is 9 residues. V lost 7 bases, J lost 11 bases, and 8 bases lay in between. CDR1 and CDR2 from the germline V gene are MNHNS and SASEGT. The chain's CDR3 is CASTGAAFF. As DNA, the CDR3 is TGTGCCAGCACAGGGGCTGCTTTCTTT.

J is TRBJ2-5 and V is TRBV7-2; tentative D call: TRBD2 (5 bases). Per germline, CDR1 SGHTA and CDR2 FQGNSA. Trimming removed 1 base at V and 5 bases at J, with 11 bases between. The CDR3 totals 14 residues. CDR3 sequence reads: CASSLVAGGETQYF. DNA of the CDR3: TGTGCCAGCAGCTTAGTGGCGGGTGGGGAGACCCAGTACTTC. Full variable domain (rest looked up from reference TRBV7-2 and TRBJ2-5): GAGVSQSPSNKVTEKGKDVELRCDPISGHTALYWYRQSLGQGLEFLIYFQGNSAPDKSGLPSDRFSAERTGGSVSTLTIQRTQQEDSAVYLCASSLVAGGETQYFGPGTRLLVL.

The chain links TRBV7-9 to TRBJ2-1, with 9 bases aligning to TRBD1. Germline V CDR1 and CDR2: SEHNR, FQNEAQ (reference sequence). The CDR3 contains 15 residues. V was pared by 3 bases and J by 2 bases, with 2 bases of the junction left unmatched. This CDR3 is CASSFDRGAYNEQFF. CDR3 in DNA: TGTGCCAGCAGCTTTGACAGGGGGGCCTACAATGAGCAGTTCTTC.

The chain joins TRBV6-5 to TRBJ1-2, with 8 bases fitting TRBD1. Trimming at V came to 0 bases and at J to 4 bases, leaving 7 bases not matched to a gene. The CDR3 runs 16 residues. Germline V gene lookup returns CDR1 MNHEY and CDR2 SVGAGI. The chain's CDR3 is CASSYSHLTGGYGYTF. CDR3 DNA sequence: TGTGCCAGCAGTTACTCCCACCTAACAGGGGGCTATGGCTACACCTTC.

This clone turned up a few times. The chain has TRBV11-2 and TRBJ1-2; the D is unclear. Trimming cost V 1 base and J 4 bases, with 13 bases left between them. This CDR3 comprises 15 residues. Germline CDR1 reads SGHAT; CDR2 reads FQNNGV. This CDR3 reads CASSLAPLLGYGYTF. The CDR3 nucleotides are TGTGCCAGCAGCTTAGCGCCCCTTCTCGGCTATGGCTACACCTTC.

This clone was detected once. The genes are TRBV28 and TRBJ2-7; D unresolved. Germline CDR1 reads MDHEN; CDR2 reads SYDVKM. Between the trimmed V and J ends, which lost 6 bases and 3 bases, there was a span of 9 bases. The CDR3 runs to 12 residues. The CDR3 sequence: CASSPLVYEQYF. The CDR3 bases are TGTGCCAGCAGCCCCTTAGTCTACGAGCAGTACTTC.

The chain links TRBV4-3 to TRBJ1-6; 9 positions match TRBD1. This CDR3 contains 16 residues. Germline CDR1 LGHNA, CDR2 YSLEER. The V and J ends lost 1 base and 4 bases, in that order; junction bases with no gene match: 2. In DNA, the CDR3 is TGCGCCAGCAGCCAAGGTGACAGGGGGTATAATTCACCCCTCCACTTT. Its protein product is CASSQGDRGYNSPLHF.

The rearrangement uses TRBV9 and TRBJ2-1, with D tentatively TRBD1 (6 bases). The V end lost 0 bases, the J end lost 0 bases, and 10 bases lay between the germline ends. The CDR3 length is 16 residues. CDR1 is SGDLS, CDR2 YYNGEE, per germline. CDR3 sequence (DNA): TGTGCCAGCAGCGTAGTGGACAGCAGCTCCTACAATGAGCAGTTCTTC. It yields the protein CASSVVDSSSYNEQFF.

The V gene is TRBV2, the J gene TRBJ2-1; 8 positions match TRBD2. From germline, CDR1 is SNHLY and CDR2 FYNNEI. Unmatched junction bases numbered 10, after V lost 7 bases and J lost 8 bases. This CDR3 comprises 14 residues. CDR3 bases: TGTGCCAGCAACTATGCCGGGGGGGCATATGAGCAGTTCTTC. This sequence encodes CASNYAGGAYEQFF.

This clone was picked up one time. The chain links TRBV5-4 to TRBJ2-7, with a possible D match to TRBD2 (5 bases). CDR1 is SGHNT, CDR2 YYREEE, per germline (reference sequence). This CDR3 is built from 12 residues. V gave up 4 bases and J gave up 0 bases, with 5 bases separating them. CDR3 in amino acids: CASSRDSYEQYF. CDR3 DNA sequence: TGTGCCAGCAGCCGGGACTCCTACGAGCAGTACTTC.

V gene TRBV5-1 combines with J gene TRBJ2-5; 10 bases match TRBD1. The ends lost 4 bases at V and 3 bases at J; junction bases unmatched: 6. This CDR3 region has 15 residues. In germline, CDR1 is SGHRS, CDR2 YFSETQ. The CDR3 here is CASSRDRGQEETQYF. CDR3 nucleotide sequence: TGCGCCAGCAGCCGGGACAGGGGTCAGGAAGAGACCCAGTACTTC.

The chain couples TRBV19 to TRBJ2-5, with D unresolved. The germline V gene encodes CDR1 LNHDA and CDR2 SQIVND (reference sequence). V lost 1 base and J 2 bases, leaving 8 bases between the germline ends. CDR3 length equals 14 residues. CDR3 sequence (DNA): TGTGCCAGTAGTATAGGCAGGCTACAAGAGACCCAGTACTTC. Translation: CASSIGRLQETQYF.

This chain uses TRBV11-2 with TRBJ2-2; D not certain. Deletions cut 5 bases from V and 2 bases from J, with 9 bases between. Germline V lookup: CDR1 SGHAT, CDR2 FQNNGV. The CDR3 spans 14 residues. CDR3 sequence reads: CASSLRFNTGELFF. The CDR3 nucleotides read TGTGCCAGCAGCCTTAGATTCAACACCGGGGAGCTGTTTTTT.

The rearrangement links TRBV5-1 to TRBJ2-7; D might be TRBD1 (6 bases). Per the germline V gene, CDR1 is SGHRS and CDR2 is YFSETQ. The V end was cut by 2 bases, the J end by 2 bases, with 14 bases between. CDR3 length: 15 residues. CDR3 amino acids: CASSLTPGEAYEQYF. In DNA form, the CDR3 reads TGCGCCAGCAGCTTAACGCCAGGGGAAGCCTACGAGCAGTACTTC.

This CDR3 reads CASSLARGTGGLGINEQFF. The CDR3 coding sequence is TGTGCCAGCAGCTTAGCGCGGGGGACAGGAGGACTAGGTATCAATGAGCAGTTCTTC. The chain uses TRBV7-8 and TRBJ2-1, with D tentatively TRBD1 (8 bases). This CDR3 contains 19 residues. Between the trimmed V and J ends, which lost 0 bases and 6 bases, there was a span of 24 bases. From germline, CDR1 is SGHVS and CDR2 FQNEAQ.

CDR3 in DNA: TGTGCCAGCAGCGTCATGGACAGGGGGCGCCCAGATACGCAGTATTTT. It yields the protein CASSVMDRGRPDTQYF. The chain links TRBV9 to TRBJ2-3; 11 positions match TRBD1. CDR1 SGDLS and CDR2 YYNGEE come from the germline V gene. Trimming removed 2 bases from V and 4 bases from J; junction bases left unmatched: 6. The CDR3 loop spans 16 amino acids.

This clone was counted between two and nine times. The rearrangement uses TRBV27 and TRBJ1-6; 8 nucleotides match TRBD1. The CDR3 has 15 amino acids. V lost 5 bases, J lost 7 bases, and 7 bases stayed unmatched. Germline CDR1 reads MNHEY; CDR2 reads SMNVEV (reference sequence). CDR3: CASSAGQGRNSPLHF. The CDR3 coding sequence is TGTGCCAGCAGTGCCGGACAGGGTCGAAATTCACCCCTCCACTTT.

The gene calls are TRBV2 and TRBJ2-5; the D is unclear. V lost 4 bases, J lost 3 bases, and 3 bases lay in between. Per germline, CDR1 SNHLY and CDR2 FYNNEI. CDR3 size: 11 residues. Here the CDR3 DNA reads TGTGCCAGCAGTGCGGAAGAGACCCAGTACTTC. This codes for CASSAEETQYF.